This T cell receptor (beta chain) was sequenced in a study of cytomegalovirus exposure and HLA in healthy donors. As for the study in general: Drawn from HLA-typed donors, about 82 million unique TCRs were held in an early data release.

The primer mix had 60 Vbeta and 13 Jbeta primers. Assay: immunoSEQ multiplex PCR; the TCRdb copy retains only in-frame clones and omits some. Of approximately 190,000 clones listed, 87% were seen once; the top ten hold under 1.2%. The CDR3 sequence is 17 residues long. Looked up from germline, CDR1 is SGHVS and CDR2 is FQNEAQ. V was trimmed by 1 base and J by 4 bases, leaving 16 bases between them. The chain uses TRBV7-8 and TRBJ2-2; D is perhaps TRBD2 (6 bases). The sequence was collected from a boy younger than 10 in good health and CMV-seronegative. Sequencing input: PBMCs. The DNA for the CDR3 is TGTGCCAGCAGCTTAGTTCGGGCGACTAGAGGCACCGGGGAGCTGTTTTTT. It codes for CASSLVRATRGTGELFF.